The text below deals with one TCR beta chain. Its antigen remains unidentified. The sample belongs to a study of Ad26.COV2.S vaccination and SARS-CoV-2 variants. Study results and caveats: Total responses of T cells may have been underestimated by the analyses of TCR breadth and depth. Vaccinees displayed broader spike-specific TCR repertoires than placebo recipients. Recipients of either vaccine or placebo displayed similar breadth of non-spike TCRs.

The CDR3 has 12 amino acids. CDR1 is DFQATT, CDR2 SNEGSKA, per germline (reference sequence). V shed 3 bases and J 5 bases; nucleotides not matched to a gene: 3. Profiled with immunoSEQ multiplex PCR; TCRdb holds only in-frame clones, not every one. The table records roughly 250,000 clones, roughly nine tenths of them present only once. Specified treatment: 15 to 20 received Ad26.COV2.S at low or high dose, single or two shots; about 5 received placebo; per-sample allocation not given. Samples came from day 63 after the first vaccine or placebo injection. An 18-55-year-old adult in Boston served as donor.

The specimen was peripheral blood, collected in a trial of Ad26.COV2.S vaccine versus placebo. The sequence was obtained from a person between 18 and 65 years old who received the Ad26.COV2.S COVID-19 vaccine or a placebo. The V call is TRBV20-1, the J call TRBJ2-5, with 7 bases lining up with TRBD2. The CDR3 reads CSASGRAETQYF. In DNA form, the CDR3 reads TGCAGTGCTAGTGGGAGGGCGGAGACCCAGTACTTC.